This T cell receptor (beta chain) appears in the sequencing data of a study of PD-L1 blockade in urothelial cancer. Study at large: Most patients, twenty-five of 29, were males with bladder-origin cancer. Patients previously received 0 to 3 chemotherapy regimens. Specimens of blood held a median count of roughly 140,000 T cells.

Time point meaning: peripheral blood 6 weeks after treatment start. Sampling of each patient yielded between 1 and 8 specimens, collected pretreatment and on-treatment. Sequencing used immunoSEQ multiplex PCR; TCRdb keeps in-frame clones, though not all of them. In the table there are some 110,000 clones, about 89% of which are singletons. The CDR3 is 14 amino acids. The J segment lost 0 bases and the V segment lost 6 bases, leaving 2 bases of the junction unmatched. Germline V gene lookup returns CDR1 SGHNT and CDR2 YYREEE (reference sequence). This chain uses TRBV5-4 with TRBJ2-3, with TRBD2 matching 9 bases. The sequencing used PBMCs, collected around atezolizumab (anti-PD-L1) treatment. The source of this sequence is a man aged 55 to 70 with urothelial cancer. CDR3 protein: CASTAGGSTDTQYF. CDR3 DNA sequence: TGTGCCAGCACCGCGGGAGGGAGCACAGATACGCAGTATTTT. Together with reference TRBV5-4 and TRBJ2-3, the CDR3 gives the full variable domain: ETGVTQSPTHLIKTRGQQVTLRCSSQSGHNTVSWYQQALGQGPQFIFQYYREEENGRGNFPPRFSGLQFPNYSSELNVNALELDDSALYLCASTAGGSTDTQYFGPGTRLTVL.